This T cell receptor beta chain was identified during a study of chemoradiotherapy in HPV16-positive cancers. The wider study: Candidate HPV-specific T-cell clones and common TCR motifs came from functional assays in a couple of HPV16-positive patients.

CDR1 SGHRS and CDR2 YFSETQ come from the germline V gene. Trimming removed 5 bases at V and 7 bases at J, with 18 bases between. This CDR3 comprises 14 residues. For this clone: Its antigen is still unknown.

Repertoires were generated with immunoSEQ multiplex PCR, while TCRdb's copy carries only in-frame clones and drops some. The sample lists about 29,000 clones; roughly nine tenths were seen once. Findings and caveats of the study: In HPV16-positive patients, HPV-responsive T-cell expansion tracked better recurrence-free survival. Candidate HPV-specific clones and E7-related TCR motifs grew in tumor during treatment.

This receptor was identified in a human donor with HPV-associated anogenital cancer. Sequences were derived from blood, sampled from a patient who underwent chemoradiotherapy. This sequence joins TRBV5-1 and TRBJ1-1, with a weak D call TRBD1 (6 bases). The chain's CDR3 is CASRLGQPNYEAFF. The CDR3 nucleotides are TGCGCCAGCAGGCTCGGACAGCCTAACTATGAAGCTTTCTTT.